This TCR beta chain was retrieved from a study of blood T cell repertoires in COVID-19. Study-level background: In each case, the material was cDNA or gDNA derived from T cells, B-cell-depleted T cells, or PBMCs.

The assay was immunoSEQ multiplex PCR, and TCRdb's table has in-frame clones only and misses some. The profile shows about 210,000 clones, about three quarters of them singletons. Germline values: CDR1 SNHLY, CDR2 FYNNEI. V lost 8 bases and J 5 bases, leaving 15 bases between the germline ends. The CDR3 covers 13 residues. This TCR was sampled from a woman in her seventies with acute or convalescent COVID-19. The chain uses TRBV2 and TRBJ1-1, with a weak D call TRBD1 (5 bases). Sequenced sample: peripheral blood. The CDR3 DNA follows: TGTGCCAGCCGGAGGGGCAGGGAGACTGAAGCTTTCTTT. This encodes CASRRGRETEAFF.